This T cell receptor beta chain was recovered during a study of blood T cell repertoires in COVID-19 (dated by TCRdb to between 2020 and 2021). In the study overall: Samples from collaborators originated in the United States, Italy and Spain and spanned both the acute and convalescent phases of COVID-19. The material from the prospective study consisted of cDNA or gDNA derived from T cells, B-cell-depleted T cells, or PBMCs. The dataset comprised deeply sampled blood TCRbeta repertoires from subjects exposed to, actively infected with, or recovered from COVID-19. The repertoires were released in a freely available public database meant as a resource for research on the immune response to SARS-CoV-2. Samples were obtained from the ongoing ImmuneRACE study (first 160 participants) and from 1,254 subjects provided by 6 global collaborators. A de-identified subject ID, COVID-19 status, age in years and sex were almost always included in the sample metadata. Where available, HLA class I and class II types were taken from metadata supplied by the sample provider and were not determined by assay-based typing.

TCRbeta CDR3 regions were amplified from genomic DNA by means of the immunoSEQ Assay, a bias-controlled multiplex PCR. The original methods were these. The number of nucleated cells in each sample was estimated by amplification of reference gene primers within the assay. To quantify the absolute abundance of each unique TCRbeta CDR3 rearrangement, sequence reads were collapsed and filtered. For each sample, productive Simpson clonality was calculated by taking the square root of Simpson's diversity index across productive rearrangements. Imported from immuneACCESS, the table was reduced by TCRdb to in-frame sequences with V and J called. These copies leave out some clones; in studies compared against another copy, an unresolved V gene accounts for under half, and the cause of the remainder is not known. V and J calls and clone size are those listed in that table; D and trimming were worked out from the DNA. Across this sample there are about 14,000 clones, with over 80% seen only once. 30% to 35% of the sample is held by the ten biggest clonotypes.

Overall study results and their limits: Clinical and demographic metadata were provided uncurated, with the amount varying by source and participant.

This clone has only a few counts. Its antigen remains undetermined. No qualities accompany the bases; no much larger clone lies one base away. The collaborating institutions used their own protocols to collect whole blood in K2EDTA tubes. For TCRbeta analysis, collaborators shipped samples in one of three forms: frozen whole blood, isolated PBMCs, or DNA extracted from either of those sample types. Measured from the cysteine to the phenylalanine, the CDR3 is 16 residues long. The CDR3 DNA has 48 bases and is translated from base 1. As encoded in the germline V gene (reference sequence), CDR1 is MNHEY while CDR2 is SMNVEV. Trimming takes 5 bases off V and 4 bases off J; junction bases not matched to a gene: 10.

The specimen was peripheral blood. The chain was built from TRBV27 and TRBJ2-1, and TRBD1 matches 8 of the central bases. This clonotype originated in a man over 45 with active COVID-19. The CDR3 protein: CASSPMGTGLYNEQFF. The DNA reads as follows: TGTGCCAGCAGTCCAATGGGGACAGGCCTATACAATGAGCAGTTCTTC.